This record covers a single T cell receptor beta chain. No antigen is known for it. UMIs and a universal primer site were added when TCR cDNA was made by 5'RACE template switching. TCRdb called the 5' RACE reads again in MiXCR, with one record for every CDR3 protein. The data show over 150,000 distinct CDR3 sequences, with roughly 6.4% seen just once and less than 3.5% held by the top ten. The data originate from a study of T cells after yellow fever vaccination. Whole-study findings and limits: The secondary T-cell response peaked on day 5, not day 15, but was weaker. Detected again after the booster were most primary-vaccination clones, at nearly 97% CD4 and 88% CD8.

The TCR was taken from a man younger than 30 who received the YFV17D yellow fever vaccine. This specimen consisted of CD4+ T cells sorted from PBMCs, obtained on the day of the first yellow fever vaccination.

In DNA, the CDR3 is TGTGCCAGCAGCTACCGGCTGGGTGGAGGAAACACCATATATTTT. Encoded protein: CASSYRLGGGNTIYF. The rearrangement joins TRBV7-2 to TRBJ1-3; the D is unclear. CDR1 is SGHTA, CDR2 FQGNSA, per germline. The CDR3 covers 15 residues. V shed 4 bases and J shed 4 bases, with 14 bases lying between them.